The 22 T cell receptor beta chains presented below share a single source sample, sequenced in a study of Graves' ophthalmopathy and Graves' hyperthyroidism. TCR beta CDR3 amplification used RNA transcripts. The first round was an RT-PCR with HTBI primers, and the second round was a multiplex PCR. TCRdb re-called the multiplex PCR reads with MiXCR, one entry per CDR3 protein. The sample contains 600,000 to 700,000 distinct CDR3 sequences, approximately 39% of which appear only once. The sequenced sample was peripheral blood. The receptor set was obtained from an adult man with Graves' ophthalmopathy.

The chain carries TRBV6-2 or TRBV6-3 and TRBJ1-5; weak D call: TRBD1 (5 bases). Germline-derived CDR1 and CDR2 are MNHEY and SVGEGT. With 2 bases removed from V and 1 base from J, the gap between germline ends came to 15 bases. The CDR3 loop spans 17 amino acids. CDR3 sequence reads: CASSYPTRGDSNQPQHF. The CDR3 DNA sequence: TGTGCCAGCAGTTACCCCACCAGAGGGGACAGCAATCAGCCCCAGCATTTT.

Notes on this clonotype: Possible read error: a much larger clone is one base away. The chain combines TRBV5-1 with TRBJ1-5; TRBD1 aligns across 8 bases. Germline V gene sequence: CDR1 SGHRS, CDR2 YFSETQ. This CDR3 is 14 amino acids long. DNA of the CDR3: TGCGCCAACAGCACGGGACAGGATAATCAGCCCCAGCATTTT. It is translated as CANSTGQDNQPQHF.

The V and J genes are TRBV10-3 and TRBJ2-5, with 9 nucleotides matching TRBD2. CDR1 is ENHRY and CDR2 is SYGVKD in the germline V gene. The CDR3 consists of 19 residues. Germline trimming cut 4 bases from V and 1 base from J; bases unmatched to any gene: 16. CDR3 bases: TGTGCCATCAGTGTTCGCGAGGCGGGAGGGGGGAACTTCCAAGAGACCCAGTACTTC. Its protein is CAISVREAGGGNFQETQYF.

The J gene is TRBJ2-7, the V gene TRBV2; D unclear. Matching the DNA end better, TRBJ2-1 makes the J call doubtful. This CDR3 comprises 14 residues. CDR1 SNHLY and CDR2 FYNNEI come from the germline V gene. CDR3 loop: CATLGWDPYNEQFF. CDR3 sequence (DNA): TGTGCCACCCTGGGGTGGGATCCTTACAATGAGCAGTTCTTC.

The chain carries TRBV7-9 and TRBJ2-2; the D is unclear. The V and J ends lost 4 bases and 7 bases respectively, with 10 bases between them. CDR1 SEHNR and CDR2 FQNEAQ come from the germline V gene (reference sequence). The CDR3 runs 13 residues. CDR3 bases: TGTGCCAGCAGCTCCCGCCAGGTCGGGGAGCTGTTTTTT. It is translated as CASSSRQVGELFF.

This clonotype was seen many times. The chain uses TRBV9 and TRBJ1-1; TRBD1 is a possible D gene (5 bases). The V gene's germline CDR1 is SGDLS and CDR2 YYNGEE. Deletions cut 5 bases from V and 1 base from J, with 12 bases between. The CDR3 loop spans 14 amino acids. The CDR3 loop is CASSPRGGNTEAFF. For the CDR3, the DNA is TGTGCCAGCAGTCCGAGGGGTGGGAACACTGAAGCTTTCTTT.

The rearrangement uses TRBV7-3 and TRBJ1-6; TRBD1 agrees at 10 bases. Germline assignment: CDR1 SGHTA and CDR2 FQGTGA. J gave up 9 bases and V 4 bases, and 3 bases lay outside the gene matches. The CDR3 runs 14 residues. As DNA, the CDR3 is TGTGCCAGCAGCTCGACAGGGGGCGGTTCACCCCTCCACTTT. Translating gives CASSSTGGGSPLHF.

This clonotype was recorded at least ten times. The gene calls are TRBV7-9 and TRBJ1-2, with D possibly matching TRBD1 (5 bases). The CDR3 is 13 residues long. V dropped 10 bases and J dropped 4 bases, with 16 bases sitting between them. Germline assignment: CDR1 SEHNR and CDR2 FQNEAQ (reference sequence). The CDR3 region is CATQGEATYGYTF. CDR3 DNA: TGTGCCACTCAGGGTGAAGCAACCTATGGCTACACCTTC.

This clonotype was recorded many times. This rearrangement joins TRBV29-1 to TRBJ1-2; unclear D gene. Germline values: CDR1 SQVTM, CDR2 ANQGSEA. This CDR3 comprises 12 residues. Trimming shortened V by 2 bases and J by 1 base, and 5 bases separated the two germline ends. The CDR3 sequence: CSVESDNYGYTF. The CDR3, as DNA: TGCAGCGTTGAATCGGATAACTATGGCTACACCTTC. The entire variable domain, with the rest obtained from reference TRBV29-1 and TRBJ1-2, is as follows: SAVISQKPSRDICQRGTSLTIQCQVDSQVTMMFWYRQQPGQSLTLIATANQGSEATYESGFVIDKFPISRPNLTFSTLTVSNMSPEDSSIYLCSVESDNYGYTFGSGTRLTVV.

The CDR3 DNA reads TGTGCCAGCAGCCGACCGGGACAGGGGAGTTCACCCCTCCACTTT. It is translated as CASSRPGQGSSPLHF. J is TRBJ1-6 and V is TRBV5-5; 10 bases match TRBD1. J lost 9 bases, V lost 4 bases, and 7 bases had no gene match. The CDR3 has 15 amino acids. The germline V gene encodes CDR1 SGHKS and CDR2 YYEKEE (reference sequence).

V and J are TRBV29-1 and TRBJ1-1; 10 bases match TRBD1. The CDR3 spans 13 residues. V lost 8 bases, J lost 0 bases, and 3 bases stayed unmatched. The germline CDR1 and CDR2 sequences are SQVTM and ANQGSEA. The DNA for the CDR3 is TGCAGCTTGACAGGGGGCATGAACACTGAAGCTTTCTTT. This sequence encodes CSLTGGMNTEAFF.

The V gene is TRBV30, the J gene TRBJ1-5; 7 positions match TRBD1. With 2 bases clipped from V and 7 bases from J, the junction kept 5 bases outside the gene matches. The CDR3 has 13 residues. CDR1 is GTSNPN, CDR2 SVGIG, per germline (reference sequence). The CDR3 reads CAWSHRGGQPQHF. The CDR3 nucleotides read TGTGCCTGGAGTCACAGGGGCGGGCAGCCCCAGCATTTT.

This clonotype was observed many times. Because it lacks the conserved phenylalanine or tryptophan at the end, this CDR3 is likely a read error. No DNA is shown, since the ends of the CDR3 on it are uncertain; the CDR3 is the one TCRdb lists. The gene calls are TRBV7-9 and TRBJ1-1. The germline V gene encodes CDR1 SEHNR and CDR2 FQNEAQ (reference sequence). The CDR3 spans 14 amino acids, including both terminal residues. CDR3 amino acids: CASSLDLLAEKLVS.

This clonotype showed up many times. V and J are TRBV5-5 and TRBJ2-7, with D tentatively TRBD2 (5 bases). Looked up from germline, CDR1 is SGHKS and CDR2 is YYEKEE (reference sequence). V lost 0 bases and J lost 2, with 15 bases in between. The CDR3 is 16 residues long. The CDR3 bases are TGTGCCAGCAGCTTGGGGGCCGCAGGACTGCCCTACGAGCAGTACTTC. Protein product: CASSLGAAGLPYEQYF.

With respect to this clonotype: Possible read error: a much larger clone is one base away. This chain joins TRBV25-1 and TRBJ1-3; a possible D gene is TRBD1 (5 bases). V shed 7 bases and J shed 1 base, with 5 bases lying between them. CDR1 MGHDK and CDR2 SYGVNS come from the germline V gene. This CDR3 contains 12 residues. The CDR3 nucleotides read TGTGCCAGCAAGGGGTCTGGAAACACCATATATTTT. Encoded protein: CASKGSGNTIYF.

This sequence joins TRBV2 and TRBJ1-6, with D perhaps TRBD1 (6 bases). Trimming took off 7 bases at V and 9 bases at J, with 16 bases between the two ends. Germline V gene data show CDR1 as SNHLY and CDR2 as FYNNEI. The CDR3 runs 14 residues. The CDR3, as DNA: TGTGCCAGCATGGATCCCGGGACAACTTCACCCCTCCACTTT. Translation: CASMDPGTTSPLHF.

A remark on this clonotype: The junction and the germline gene differ at one end; a read error may be behind it. The chain links TRBV25-1 to TRBJ1-2; 7 positions agree with TRBD1. Per the germline V gene, CDR1 is MGHDK and CDR2 is SYGVNS. This CDR3 is 15 amino acids long. The CDR3 region has the DNA TGTGCCAGCAGTGATAGACAGGGCCTCGGGGGTGGCCACACCTTC. Encoded protein: CASSDRQGLGGGHTF.

In this sample, this clonotype turned up many times. This rearrangement joins TRBV7-9 to TRBJ1-6; a possible D gene is TRBD1 (5 bases). The germline V gene has CDR1 SEHNR and CDR2 FQNEAQ (reference sequence). Trimming removed 1 base at V and 9 bases at J, with 10 bases between. CDR3 length: 14 residues. The CDR3 loop is CASSLENGGSPLHF. CDR3 coding DNA: TGTGCCAGCAGCTTAGAAAACGGGGGTTCACCCCTCCACTTT.

This clonotype was counted at least ten times. The rearrangement joins TRBV20-1 to TRBJ1-5; D is undetermined. There are 14 residues in the CDR3. V lost 8 bases and J 2 bases, leaving 16 bases between the germline ends. In germline, CDR1 is DFQATT, CDR2 SNEGSKA (reference sequence). The CDR3 is CSYSKGDGNQPQHF. The CDR3 DNA sequence: TGCAGTTACTCAAAGGGCGATGGCAATCAGCCCCAGCATTTT.

This clonotype was seen repeatedly, ten times or more. The V gene is TRBV4-3, the J gene TRBJ1-2, with D unclear. V was shortened by 0 bases and J by 8 bases, with 13 bases between the two germline ends. The CDR3 runs 14 residues. Germline V lookup: CDR1 LGHNA, CDR2 YSLEER. The DNA for the CDR3 is TGCGCCAGCAGCCAAGATCTCGAAACCACAGGCTACACCTTC. This codes for CASSQDLETTGYTF.

This clonotype was seen many times. The chain is built from TRBV19 and TRBJ1-1; D perhaps matches TRBD1 (5 bases). The CDR3 covers 14 residues. V was shortened by 5 bases and J by 0 bases, with 10 bases between the two germline ends. The germline V gene encodes CDR1 LNHDA and CDR2 SQIVND (reference sequence). DNA of the CDR3: TGTGCCAGTAGTGGGACTCGGATGAACACTGAAGCTTTCTTT. Protein product: CASSGTRMNTEAFF.

This clonotype was observed at least ten times. The chain joins TRBV25-1 to TRBJ2-7, with 7 nucleotides matching TRBD2. Trimming took 4 bases from V and 3 from J; bases not matched to a gene: 9. The CDR3 is 15 amino acids. The V gene's germline CDR1 is MGHDK and CDR2 SYGVNS. The CDR3 DNA is TGTGCCAGCAGTGCTGCAGGCGCTAGCGGCTACGAGCAGTACTTC. This translates into CASSAAGASGYEQYF.